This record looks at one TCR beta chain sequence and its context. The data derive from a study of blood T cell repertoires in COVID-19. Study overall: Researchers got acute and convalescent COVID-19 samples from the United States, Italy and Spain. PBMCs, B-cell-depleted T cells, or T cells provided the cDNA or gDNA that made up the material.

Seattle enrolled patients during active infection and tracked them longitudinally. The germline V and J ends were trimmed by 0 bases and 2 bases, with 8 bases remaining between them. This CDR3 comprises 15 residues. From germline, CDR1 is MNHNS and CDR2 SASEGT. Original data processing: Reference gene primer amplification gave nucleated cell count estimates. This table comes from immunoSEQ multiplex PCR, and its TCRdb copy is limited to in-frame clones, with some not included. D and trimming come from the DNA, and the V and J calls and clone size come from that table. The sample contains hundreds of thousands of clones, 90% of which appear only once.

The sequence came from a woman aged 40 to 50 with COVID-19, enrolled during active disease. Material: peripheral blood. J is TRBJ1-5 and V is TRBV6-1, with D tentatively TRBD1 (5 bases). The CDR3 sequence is CASSEATGGNQPQHF. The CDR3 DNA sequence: TGTGCCAGCAGTGAAGCAACGGGGGGCAATCAGCCCCAGCATTTT.